The T cell receptor beta chain described here comes from a study of response to subunit inactivated influenza vaccine. Ten or more counts support this clonotype. TCRdb fed the RT-PCR reads into MiXCR, producing one record per CDR3 protein. This sample has about 570,000 distinct CDR3 sequences; about 11% occur once, and the top ten carry 11%. These same data were also listed under a study on T cells expressing NK-cell markers. That study reports: A 5'RACE template switching approach incorporating UMIs was used to make TCR beta cDNA. CD8+ T cells in a handful of donors included dominant NKG2C+ clonotypes at roughly 1.0-7.0%.

This specimen consisted of PBMCs from blood, obtained on the day of vaccination. This sequence was found in a man in his fifties or sixties who received an inactivated influenza vaccine.

The CDR3: CASSVGRAPGTEAFF. The CDR3 DNA is TGTGCCAGCAGCGTAGGTAGGGCGCCGGGCACTGAAGCTTTCTTT. The chain is built from TRBV9 and TRBJ1-1; D call uncertain. Trimming took 0 bases from V and 4 from J, leaving 13 bases between them. The CDR3 totals 15 residues. Germline loops: CDR1 SGDLS, CDR2 YYNGEE.